The rows below give T cell receptor beta chains drawn from one sample of a study of T cells in Graves' hyperthyroidism and ophthalmopathy. MiXCR was run by TCRdb on the multiplex PCR reads, yielding one entry per CDR3 protein. The table lists hundreds of thousands of distinct CDR3 sequences, around a quarter of them singletons. The sample consisted of blood. The receptors shown here come from a woman aged 25 to 39 with Graves' ophthalmopathy. CDR3s include the opening cysteine and the closing phenylalanine or tryptophan. Fields, in order: V gene, J gene, CDR3 protein.

>TRBV30|TRBJ2-7
CAWSTSGGLYEQYF
>TRBV5-1|TRBJ1-2
CASSLWQGVNYGYTF
>TRBV7-9|TRBJ2-5
CASSLGPFQETQYF
>TRBV5-4|TRBJ1-1
CASSPRAYTEAFF
>TRBV4-3|TRBJ2-2
CASSQAAGGRSGELFF
>TRBV4-2|TRBJ2-5
CASSQDESGGGQETQYF
>TRBV20-1|TRBJ2-5
CSAPTYQETQYF
>TRBV7-4|TRBJ2-7
CTSSLKEGQTRGGDEQYF
>TRBV6-2/TRBV6-3|TRBJ2-2
CASSYRRFLGELFF
>TRBV20-1|TRBJ1-1
CSAHKRGNTEAFF
>TRBV6-5|TRBJ1-1
CASSYQGWNTEAFF
>TRBV27|TRBJ2-7
CASSPRDRDNEQYF
>TRBV7-2|TRBJ2-5
CASSFTSNREETQYF
>TRBV5-1|TRBJ2-7
CASSLLSTVEQYF
>TRBV4-1|TRBJ2-5
CASSQGRGTISKETQYF
>TRBV6-1|TRBJ2-7
CASSEPGQVKQYF
>TRBV20-1|TRBJ2-5
CSAQIWDRDHGTQYF
>TRBV9|TRBJ1-5
CASSVSKSHF
>TRBV14|TRBJ2-7
CASSQDPQESYEQYF
>TRBV6-5|TRBJ2-2
CASTPVRLTGELFF
>TRBV30|TRBJ1-1
CAWSVKVVAEAFF
>TRBV6-1|TRBJ2-2
CASKQGQVTGELFF
>TRBV28|TRBJ1-2
CASTTTGLRGGYTF
>TRBV20-1|TRBJ2-5
CSARGEGPSETQYF
>TRBV11-1|TRBJ1-3
CASSLGTGGSGNTIYF
>TRBV6-2/TRBV6-3|TRBJ2-7
CASSSATGIHEQYF
>TRBV20-1|TRBJ1-5
CSARGTASTGQPQHF
>TRBV6-8|TRBJ1-2
CATFRRGNQRNGYTF
>TRBV30|TRBJ1-1
CAWSVELTRMNTEAFF
>TRBV28|TRBJ1-1
CASSFQSGKRGTEAFF